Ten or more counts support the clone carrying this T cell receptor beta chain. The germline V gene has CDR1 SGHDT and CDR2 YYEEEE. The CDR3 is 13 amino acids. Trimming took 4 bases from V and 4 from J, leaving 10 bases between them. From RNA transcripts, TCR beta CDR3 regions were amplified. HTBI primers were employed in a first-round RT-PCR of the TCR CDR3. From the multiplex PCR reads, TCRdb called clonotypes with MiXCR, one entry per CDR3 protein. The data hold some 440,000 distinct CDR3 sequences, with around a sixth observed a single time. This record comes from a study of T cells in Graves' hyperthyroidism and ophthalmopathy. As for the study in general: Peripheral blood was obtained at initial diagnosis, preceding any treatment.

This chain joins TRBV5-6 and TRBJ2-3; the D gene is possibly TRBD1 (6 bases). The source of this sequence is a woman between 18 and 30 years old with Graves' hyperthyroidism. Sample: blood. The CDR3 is CASSLRTADTQYF. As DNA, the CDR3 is TGTGCCAGCAGCCTCCGGACAGCAGATACGCAGTATTTT. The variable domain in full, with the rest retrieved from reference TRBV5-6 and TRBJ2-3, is DAGVTQSPTHLIKTRGQQVTLRCSPKSGHDTVSWYQQALGQGPQFIFQYYEEEERQRGNFPDRFSGHQFPNYSSELNVNALLLGDSALYLCASSLRTADTQYFGPGTRLTVL.